The 2 T cell receptor beta chains below all came from one sample that was sequenced in a study of Tregs in tolerant kidney transplant recipients. Profiled with immunoSEQ multiplex PCR; TCRdb holds only in-frame clones, not every one. The table has roughly 45,000 clones, roughly 89% seen once. The sequenced sample was Tregs from blood. Receptors were obtained from a human donor in good health.

The genes are TRBV6-1 and TRBJ2-3; D is possibly TRBD1 (5 bases). The germline V and J ends were trimmed by 2 bases and 0 bases, with 9 bases remaining between them. CDR1 and CDR2 (germline): MNHNS, SASEGT. The CDR3 runs 15 residues. CDR3 residues: CASSERTHSTDTQYF. CDR3 bases: TGTGCCAGCAGTGAACGGACACATAGCACAGATACGCAGTATTTT.

V usage is TRBV27 and J usage is TRBJ1-5; D is unresolved. The V end lost 3 bases, the J end lost 3 bases, and 6 bases lay between the germline ends. CDR3 length: 13 residues. Per germline, CDR1 MNHEY and CDR2 SMNVEV (reference sequence). The CDR3 region has the DNA TGTGCCAGCAGTTTTCGCGTCAATCAGCCCCAGCATTTT. Its translation is CASSFRVNQPQHF.